The rows below give T cell receptor beta chains drawn from one sample of a study of blood T cell repertoires in COVID-19. Here immunoSEQ multiplex PCR was the method, and the copy in TCRdb shows in-frame clones only, minus some. The sample holds under 300,000 clones, approximately 90% seen once. The sample consisted of PBMCs or T cells enriched from blood (not recorded which). Every receptor here comes from a woman aged 40 to 49 with acute COVID-19. The CDR3 runs from the conserved cysteine through the conserved F or W. Each record gives: D gene, V gene, clone size, J gene, CDR3 protein, CDR3 DNA. D genes are given only for firm matches. Rows may omit the clone size; those that give it use once, few, many or a size class.

TRBD1	TRBV2	once	TRBJ2-7	CASSEERTGNEQYF	TGTGCCAGCAGTGAAGAAAGGACAGGGAACGAGCAGTACTTC
-	TRBV28	-	TRBJ1-1	CACDGGKNTEAFF	TGTGCCTGCGATGGAGGAAAGAACACTGAAGCTTTCTTT
-	TRBV3-1/TRBV3-2	few	TRBJ2-2	CASSLKGGTGELFF	TGTGCCAGCAGCTTAAAGGGCGGGACCGGGGAGCTGTTTTTT
TRBD1	TRBV7-2	-	TRBJ1-1	CASRGGQGVMNTEAFF	TGTGCCAGCAGAGGAGGACAGGGCGTTATGAACACTGAAGCTTTCTTT
-	TRBV2	-	TRBJ2-7	CATALEHYEQYF	TGTGCCACCGCTCTAGAACACTACGAGCAGTACTTC
TRBD1	TRBV28	-	TRBJ1-4	CASGTGEKLFF	TGTGCCAGCGGGACAGGGGAAAAACTGTTTTTT
TRBD1	TRBV28	few	TRBJ1-1	CASRTGGSMAFF	TGTGCCAGCCGGACAGGAGGATCGATGGCTTTCTTT
-	TRBV4-1	once	TRBJ2-7	CASSQSFALTYEQYF	TGCGCCAGCAGCCAATCCTTCGCGCTCACCTACGAGCAGTACTTC
TRBD2	TRBV5-6	-	TRBJ2-1	CASSFAGGNNEQFF	TGTGCCAGCAGCTTCGCGGGGGGGAACAATGAGCAGTTCTTC
TRBD1	TRBV2	-	TRBJ1-5	CASSDLERQGQWNQPQHF	TGTGCCAGCAGTGATTTGGAGAGACAGGGACAATGGAATCAGCCCCAGCATTTT
-	TRBV6-5	-	TRBJ1-4	CASRPRDIYEKLFF	TGTGCCAGCAGACCCCGGGACATCTATGAAAAACTGTTTTTT
-	TRBV10-3	-	TRBJ1-1	CATLANTEAFF	TGTGCCACCTTGGCGAACACTGAAGCTTTCTTT
TRBD2	TRBV27	-	TRBJ2-5	CASSLFFPPSGGRRETQYF	TGTGCCAGCAGTTTATTCTTCCCTCCTAGCGGGGGGAGGCGAGAGACCCAGTACTTC
TRBD2	TRBV6-4	-	TRBJ2-1	CASSDPAGGPCEQFF	TGTGCCAGCAGTGACCCAGCGGGGGGGCCCTGTGAGCAGTTCTTC
-	TRBV28	-	TRBJ1-2	CASSTQDGGIYGYTF	TGTGCCAGCAGTACACAGGACGGCGGGATCTATGGCTACACCTTC
TRBD2	TRBV24-1	-	TRBJ2-1	CATSDLGGVNEQFF	TGTGCCACCAGTGACTTGGGGGGGGTGAATGAGCAGTTCTTC
TRBD2	TRBV7-6	-	TRBJ2-7	CASSPGLAGGLYEQYF	TGTGCCAGCAGCCCGGGACTAGCGGGGGGCCTCTACGAGCAGTACTTC
TRBD1	TRBV25-1	few	TRBJ1-4	CASSEANRGGRKLFF	TGTGCCAGCAGTGAGGCAAACAGGGGCGGTCGAAAACTGTTTTTT
-	TRBV6-6	-	TRBJ1-1	CASSRGTKKPISNTEAFF	TGTGCCAGCAGCCGAGGGACAAAGAAGCCCATTTCGAACACTGAAGCTTTCTTT
TRBD1	TRBV24-1	once	TRBJ2-1	CATSDPGQGGIYNEQFF	TGTGCCACCAGTGATCCAGGACAGGGGGGGATATACAATGAGCAGTTCTTC